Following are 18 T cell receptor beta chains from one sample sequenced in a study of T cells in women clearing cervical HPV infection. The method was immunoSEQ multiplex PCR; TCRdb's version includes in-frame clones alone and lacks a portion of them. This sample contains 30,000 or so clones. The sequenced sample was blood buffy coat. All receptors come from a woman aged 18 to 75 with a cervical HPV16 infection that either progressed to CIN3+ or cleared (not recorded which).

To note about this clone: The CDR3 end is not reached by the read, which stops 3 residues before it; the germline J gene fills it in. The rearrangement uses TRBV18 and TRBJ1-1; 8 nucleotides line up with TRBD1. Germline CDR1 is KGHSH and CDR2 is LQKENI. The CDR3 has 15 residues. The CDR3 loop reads CASSPNRGDLETAFF. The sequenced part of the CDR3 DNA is TGTGCCAGCTCACCTAACAGGGGGGATCTGGAGACC.

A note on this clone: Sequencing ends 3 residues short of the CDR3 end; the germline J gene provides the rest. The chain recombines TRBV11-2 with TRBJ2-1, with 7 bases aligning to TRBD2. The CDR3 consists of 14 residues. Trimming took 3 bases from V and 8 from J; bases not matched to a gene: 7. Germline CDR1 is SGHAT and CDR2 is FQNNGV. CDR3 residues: CASSLWAGEDEQFF. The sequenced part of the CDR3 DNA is TGTGCCAGCAGCTTGTGGGCGGGGGAAGATGAG.

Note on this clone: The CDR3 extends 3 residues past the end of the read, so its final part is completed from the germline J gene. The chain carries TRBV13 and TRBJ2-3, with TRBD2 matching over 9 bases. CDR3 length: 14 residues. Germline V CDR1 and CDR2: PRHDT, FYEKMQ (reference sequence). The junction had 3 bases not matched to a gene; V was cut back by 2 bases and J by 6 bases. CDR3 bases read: TGTGCCAGCAGCTTAACTAGCGGGTACGATACG. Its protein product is CASSLTSGYDT. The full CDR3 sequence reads CASSLTSGYDTQYF. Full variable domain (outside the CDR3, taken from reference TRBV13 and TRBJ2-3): AAGVIQSPRHLIKEKRETATLKCYPIPRHDTVYWYQQGPGQDPQFLISFYEKMQSDKGSIPDRFSAQQFSDYHSELNMSSLELGDSALYFCASSLTSGYDTQYFGPGTRLTVL.

CDR3 protein: CASSIRSGWEENQPQHF. CDR3 DNA (partial): TGTGCCAGTAGTATACGATCGGGGTGGGAGGAAAATCAGCCC. This chain joins TRBV19 and TRBJ1-5; D uncertain. The read falls 3 residues short of the CDR3 end, and the missing part is taken from the germline J gene. The CDR3 loop spans 17 amino acids. Germline V gene sequence: CDR1 LNHDA, CDR2 SQIVND (reference sequence). The V and J ends lost 2 bases and 4 bases respectively, with 18 bases between them.

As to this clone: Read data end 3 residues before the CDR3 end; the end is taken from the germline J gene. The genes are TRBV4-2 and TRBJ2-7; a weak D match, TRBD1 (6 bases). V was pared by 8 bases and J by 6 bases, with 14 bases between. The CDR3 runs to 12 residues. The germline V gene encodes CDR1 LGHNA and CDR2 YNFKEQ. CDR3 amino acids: CASGRGDREQYF. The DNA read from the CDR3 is TGTGCCAGCGGCAGGGGCGATCGCGAG.

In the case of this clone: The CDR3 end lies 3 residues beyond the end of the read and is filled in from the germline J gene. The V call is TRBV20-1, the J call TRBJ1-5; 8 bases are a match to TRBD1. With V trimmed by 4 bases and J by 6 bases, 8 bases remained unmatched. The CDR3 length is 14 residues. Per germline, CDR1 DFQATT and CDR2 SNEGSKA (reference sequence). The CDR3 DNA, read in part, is TGCAGTGCTAACCCCAGGGGGCGCGGTCAGCCC. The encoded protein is CSANPRGRGQP. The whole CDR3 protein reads CSANPRGRGQPQHF.

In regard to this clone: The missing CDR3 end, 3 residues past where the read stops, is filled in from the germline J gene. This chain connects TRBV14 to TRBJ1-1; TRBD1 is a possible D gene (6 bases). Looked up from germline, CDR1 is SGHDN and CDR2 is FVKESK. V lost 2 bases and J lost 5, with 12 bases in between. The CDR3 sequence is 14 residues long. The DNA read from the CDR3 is TGTGCCAGCAGCCAACGGCAGGGGTGGACTGAA. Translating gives CASSQRQGWTE. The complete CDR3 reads CASSQRQGWTEAFF.

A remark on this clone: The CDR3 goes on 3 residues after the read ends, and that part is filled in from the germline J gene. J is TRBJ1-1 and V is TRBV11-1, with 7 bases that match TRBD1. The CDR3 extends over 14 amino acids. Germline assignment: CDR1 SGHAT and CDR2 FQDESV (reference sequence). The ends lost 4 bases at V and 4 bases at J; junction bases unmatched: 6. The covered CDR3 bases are TGTGCCAGCAGCTCGACCGGGACAGTCACTGAA. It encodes CASSSTGTVTE. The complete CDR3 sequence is CASSSTGTVTEAFF.

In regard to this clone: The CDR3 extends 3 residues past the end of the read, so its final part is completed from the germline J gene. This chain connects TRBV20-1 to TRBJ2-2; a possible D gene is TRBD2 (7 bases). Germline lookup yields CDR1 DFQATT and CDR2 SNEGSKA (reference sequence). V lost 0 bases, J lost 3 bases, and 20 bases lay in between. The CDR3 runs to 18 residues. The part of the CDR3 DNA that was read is TGCAGTGCTAGAGATGAGGGGGGGGCGGGGCTATACACCGGGGAG. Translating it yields CSARDEGGAGLYTGE. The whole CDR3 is CSARDEGGAGLYTGELFF.

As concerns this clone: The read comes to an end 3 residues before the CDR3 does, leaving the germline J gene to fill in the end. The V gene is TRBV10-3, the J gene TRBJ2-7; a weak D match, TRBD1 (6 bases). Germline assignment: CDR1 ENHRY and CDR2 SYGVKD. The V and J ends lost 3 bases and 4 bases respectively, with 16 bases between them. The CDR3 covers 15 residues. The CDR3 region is CAISDSSTGSYEQYF. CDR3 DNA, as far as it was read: TGTGCCATCAGTGACTCTTCGACAGGATCGTACGAG.

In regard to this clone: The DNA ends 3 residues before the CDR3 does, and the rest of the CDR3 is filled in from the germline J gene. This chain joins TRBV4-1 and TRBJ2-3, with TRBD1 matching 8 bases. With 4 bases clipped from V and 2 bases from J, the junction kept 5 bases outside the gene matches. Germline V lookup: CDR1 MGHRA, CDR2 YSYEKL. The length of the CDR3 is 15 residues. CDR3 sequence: CASSLQGAPTDTQYF. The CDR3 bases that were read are TGCGCCAGCAGCCTCCAGGGGGCCCCCACAGATACG.

Here the CDR3 reads CASSWTGTSGGNYEQYF. CDR3 DNA, as far as it was read: TGTGCCAGCAGTTGGACAGGGACTAGCGGGGGGAACTACGAG. This chain connects TRBV12-3 or TRBV12-4 to TRBJ2-7; TRBD2 agrees at 15 bases. The read ends 3 residues before the CDR3 terminus; that terminus is restored from the germline J gene. The V and J ends lost 4 bases and 3 bases, in that order; junction bases with no gene match: 7. The CDR3 consists of 17 residues.

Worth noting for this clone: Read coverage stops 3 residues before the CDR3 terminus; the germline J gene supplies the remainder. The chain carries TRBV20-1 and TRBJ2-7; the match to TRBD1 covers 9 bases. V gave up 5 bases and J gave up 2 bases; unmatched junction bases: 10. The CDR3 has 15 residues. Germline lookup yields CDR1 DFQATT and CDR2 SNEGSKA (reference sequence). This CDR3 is CSADTSGQGTYEQYF. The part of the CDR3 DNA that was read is TGCAGTGCTGACACGAGCGGACAGGGGACCTACGAG.

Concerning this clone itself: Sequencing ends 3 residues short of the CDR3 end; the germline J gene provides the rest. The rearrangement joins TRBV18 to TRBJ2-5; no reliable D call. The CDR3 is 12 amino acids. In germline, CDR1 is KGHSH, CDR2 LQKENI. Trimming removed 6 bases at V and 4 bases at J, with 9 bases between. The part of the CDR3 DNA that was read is TGTGCCAGCTCCCCGGGTCTAGAGACC. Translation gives CASSPGLET. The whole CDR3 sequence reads CASSPGLETQYF. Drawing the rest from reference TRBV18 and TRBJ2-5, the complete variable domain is NAGVMQNPRHLVRRRGQEARLRCSPMKGHSHVYWYRQLPEEGLKFMVYLQKENIIDESGMPKERFSAEFPKEGPSILRIQQVVRGDSAAYFCASSPGLETQYFGPGTRLLVL.

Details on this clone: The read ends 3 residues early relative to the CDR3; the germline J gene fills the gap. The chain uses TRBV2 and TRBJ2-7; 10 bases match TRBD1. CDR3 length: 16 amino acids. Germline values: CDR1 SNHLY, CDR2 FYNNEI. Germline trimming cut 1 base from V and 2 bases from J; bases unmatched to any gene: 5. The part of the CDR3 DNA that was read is TGTGCCAGCAGTGAAGGGGGACAGGGGAGAACCTACGAG. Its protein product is CASSEGGQGRTYE. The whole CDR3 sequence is CASSEGGQGRTYEQYF.

Partial CDR3 DNA: TGTGCCAGCTCACGGCAGGTTCAAGAGACC. Its translation: CASSRQVQET. The full CDR3 sequence reads CASSRQVQETQYF. The chain links TRBV18 to TRBJ2-5; D is unresolved. Read sequence stops 3 residues before the CDR3 end, and the germline J gene provides the missing end. CDR3 length equals 13 residues. Trimming removed 4 bases from V and 2 bases from J, with 8 bases in between. Looked up from germline, CDR1 is KGHSH and CDR2 is LQKENI.

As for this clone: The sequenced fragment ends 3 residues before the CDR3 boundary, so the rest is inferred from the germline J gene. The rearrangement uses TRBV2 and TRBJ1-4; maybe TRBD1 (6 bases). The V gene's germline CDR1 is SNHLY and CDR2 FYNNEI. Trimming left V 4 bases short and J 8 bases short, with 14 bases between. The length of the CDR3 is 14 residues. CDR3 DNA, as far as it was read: TGTGCCAGCAGTGCGGGGGGCGGAATGGAAAAA. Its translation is CASSAGGGMEK. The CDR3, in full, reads CASSAGGGMEKLFF.

CDR3: CASSVSVYTQYF. The sequenced CDR3 bases are TGTGCCAGCAGTGTATCGGTTTATACG. V and J are TRBV2 and TRBJ2-3; D is ambiguous. The read ends 3 residues early relative to the CDR3; the germline J gene fills the gap. Germline loops: CDR1 SNHLY, CDR2 FYNNEI. The CDR3 loop spans 12 amino acids. Trimming stripped 4 bases from V and 7 bases from J, with 9 bases between.